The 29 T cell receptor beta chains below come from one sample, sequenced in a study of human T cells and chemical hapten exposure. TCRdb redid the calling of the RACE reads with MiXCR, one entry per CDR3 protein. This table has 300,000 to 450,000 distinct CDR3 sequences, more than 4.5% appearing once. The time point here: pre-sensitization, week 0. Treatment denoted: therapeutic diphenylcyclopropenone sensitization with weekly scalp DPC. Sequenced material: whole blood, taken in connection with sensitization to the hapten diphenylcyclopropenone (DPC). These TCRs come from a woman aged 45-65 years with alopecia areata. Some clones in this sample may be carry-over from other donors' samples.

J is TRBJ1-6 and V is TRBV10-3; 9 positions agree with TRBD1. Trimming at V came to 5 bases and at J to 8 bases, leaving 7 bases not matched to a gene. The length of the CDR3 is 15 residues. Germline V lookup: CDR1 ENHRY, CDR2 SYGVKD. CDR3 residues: CAISPGQGHDSPLHF. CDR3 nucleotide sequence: TGTGCCATCAGTCCGGGACAGGGTCATGATTCACCCCTCCACTTT.

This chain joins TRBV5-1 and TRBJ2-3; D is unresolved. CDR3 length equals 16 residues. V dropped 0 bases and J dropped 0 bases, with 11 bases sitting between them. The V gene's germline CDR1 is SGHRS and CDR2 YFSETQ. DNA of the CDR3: TGCGCCAGCAGCTTGGAGTTGGCAGGTAGCACAGATACGCAGTATTTT. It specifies CASSLELAGSTDTQYF.

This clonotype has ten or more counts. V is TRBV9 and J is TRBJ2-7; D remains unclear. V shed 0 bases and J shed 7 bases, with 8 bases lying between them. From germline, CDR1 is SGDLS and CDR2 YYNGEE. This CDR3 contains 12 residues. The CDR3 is CASSVDFQEQYF. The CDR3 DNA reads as TGTGCCAGCAGCGTAGATTTCCAGGAGCAGTACTTC.

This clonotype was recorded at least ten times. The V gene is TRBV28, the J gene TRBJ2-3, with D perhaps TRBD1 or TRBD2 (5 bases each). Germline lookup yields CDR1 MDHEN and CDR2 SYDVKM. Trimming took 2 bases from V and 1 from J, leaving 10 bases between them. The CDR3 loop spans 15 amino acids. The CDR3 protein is CASSLQRGGTDTQYF. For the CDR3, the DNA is TGTGCCAGCAGTTTACAGCGAGGGGGCACAGATACGCAGTATTTT.

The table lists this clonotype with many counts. DNA for the CDR3: TGCAGCGTTGAAGAGGATAGGGACGAGCAGTTCTTC. This sequence encodes CSVEEDRDEQFF. This chain joins TRBV29-1 and TRBJ2-1; D is possibly TRBD1 or TRBD2 (5 bases each). The CDR3 loop spans 12 amino acids. CDR1 SQVTM and CDR2 ANQGSEA come from the germline V gene. The V and J ends lost 0 bases and 10 bases respectively, with 10 bases between them.

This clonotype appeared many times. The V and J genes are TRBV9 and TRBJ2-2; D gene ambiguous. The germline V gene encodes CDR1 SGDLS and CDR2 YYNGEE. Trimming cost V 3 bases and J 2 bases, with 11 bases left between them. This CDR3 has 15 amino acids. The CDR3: CASSDNRLNTGELFF. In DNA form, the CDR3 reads TGTGCCAGCAGCGACAATAGGCTTAACACCGGGGAGCTGTTTTTT.

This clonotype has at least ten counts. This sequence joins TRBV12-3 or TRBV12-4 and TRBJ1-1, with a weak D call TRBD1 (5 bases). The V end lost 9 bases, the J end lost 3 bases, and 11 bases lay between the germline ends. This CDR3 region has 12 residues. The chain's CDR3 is CARSSGYTEAFF. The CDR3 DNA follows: TGTGCCAGATCTTCAGGGTACACTGAAGCTTTCTTT.

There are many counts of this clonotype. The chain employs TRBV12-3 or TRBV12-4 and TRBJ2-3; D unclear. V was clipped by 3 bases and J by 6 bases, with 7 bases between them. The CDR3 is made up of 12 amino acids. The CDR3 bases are TGTGCCAGCAGTTTCGTTCCCGATACGCAGTATTTT. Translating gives CASSFVPDTQYF.

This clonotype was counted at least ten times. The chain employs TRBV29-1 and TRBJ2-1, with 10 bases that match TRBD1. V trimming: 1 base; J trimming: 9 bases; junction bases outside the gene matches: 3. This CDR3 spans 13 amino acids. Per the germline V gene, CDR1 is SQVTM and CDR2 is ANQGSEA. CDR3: CSVEGQGASEQFF. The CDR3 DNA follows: TGCAGCGTTGAAGGACAGGGGGCCAGTGAGCAGTTCTTC.

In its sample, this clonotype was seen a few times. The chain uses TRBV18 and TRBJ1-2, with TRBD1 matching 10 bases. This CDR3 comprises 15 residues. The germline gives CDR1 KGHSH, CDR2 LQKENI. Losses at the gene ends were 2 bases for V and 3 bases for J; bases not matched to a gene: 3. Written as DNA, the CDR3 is TGTGCCAGCTCACCAAGGGACAGGGGCGACTATGGCTACACCTTC. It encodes CASSPRDRGDYGYTF.

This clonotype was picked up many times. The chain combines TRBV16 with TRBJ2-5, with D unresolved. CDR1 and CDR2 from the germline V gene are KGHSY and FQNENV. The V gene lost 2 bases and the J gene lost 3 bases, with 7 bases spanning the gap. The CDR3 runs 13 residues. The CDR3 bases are TGTGCCAGCAGCCAACTAGGCGAAGAGACCCAGTACTTC. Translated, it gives CASSQLGEETQYF.

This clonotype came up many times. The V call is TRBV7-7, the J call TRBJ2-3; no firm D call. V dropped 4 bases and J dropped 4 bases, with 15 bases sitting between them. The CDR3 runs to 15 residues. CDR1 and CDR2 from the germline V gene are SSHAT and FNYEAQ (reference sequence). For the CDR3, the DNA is TGTGCCAGCAGCTCGACTGCACAACTTTCAGATACGCAGTATTTT. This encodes CASSSTAQLSDTQYF.

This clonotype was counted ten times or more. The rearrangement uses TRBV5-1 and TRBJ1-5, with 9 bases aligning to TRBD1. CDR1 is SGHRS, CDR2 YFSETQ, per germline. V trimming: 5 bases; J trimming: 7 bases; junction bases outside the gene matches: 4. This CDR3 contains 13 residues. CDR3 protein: CASRGQGEQPQHF. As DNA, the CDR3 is TGCGCCAGCAGGGGACAGGGAGAGCAGCCCCAGCATTTT. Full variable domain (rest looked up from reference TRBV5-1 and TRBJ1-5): KAGVTQTPRYLIKTRGQQVTLSCSPISGHRSVSWYQQTPGQGLQFLFEYFSETQRNKGNFPGRFSGRQFSNSRSEMNVSTLELGDSALYLCASRGQGEQPQHFGDGTRLSIL.

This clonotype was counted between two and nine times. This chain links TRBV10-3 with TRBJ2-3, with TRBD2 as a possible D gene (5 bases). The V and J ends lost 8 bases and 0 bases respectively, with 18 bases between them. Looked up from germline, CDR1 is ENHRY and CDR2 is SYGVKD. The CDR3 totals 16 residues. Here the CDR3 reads CAIGGPPDSSTDTQYF. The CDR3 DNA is TGTGCCATCGGCGGGCCCCCCGATTCCAGCACAGATACGCAGTATTTT.

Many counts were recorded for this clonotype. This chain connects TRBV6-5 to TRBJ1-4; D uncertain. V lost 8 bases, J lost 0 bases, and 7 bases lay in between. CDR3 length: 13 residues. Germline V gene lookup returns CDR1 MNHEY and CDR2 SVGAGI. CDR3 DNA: TGTGCCAGCCAGGCTGCAACTAATGAAAAACTGTTTTTT. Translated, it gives CASQAATNEKLFF.

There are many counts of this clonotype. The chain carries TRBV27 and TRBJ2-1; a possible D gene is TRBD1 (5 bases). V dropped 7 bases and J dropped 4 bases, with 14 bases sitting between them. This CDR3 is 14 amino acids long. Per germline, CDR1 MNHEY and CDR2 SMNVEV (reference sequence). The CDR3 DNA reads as TGTGCCAGCACCTTAGGGGCAGGATACAATGAGCAGTTCTTC. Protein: CASTLGAGYNEQFF.

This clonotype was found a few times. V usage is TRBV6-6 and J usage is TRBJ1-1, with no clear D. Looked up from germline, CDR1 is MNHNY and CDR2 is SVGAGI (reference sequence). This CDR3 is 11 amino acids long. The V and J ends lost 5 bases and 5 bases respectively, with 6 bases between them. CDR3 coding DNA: TGTGCCAGCAGTATGGGGACTGAAGCTTTCTTT. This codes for CASSMGTEAFF.

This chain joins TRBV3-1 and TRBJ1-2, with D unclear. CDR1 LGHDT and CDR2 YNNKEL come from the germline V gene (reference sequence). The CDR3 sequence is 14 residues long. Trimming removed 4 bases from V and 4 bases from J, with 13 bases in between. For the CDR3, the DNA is TGTGCCAGCAGCCCTCAAAGTAACAGCTATGGCTACACCTTC. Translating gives CASSPQSNSYGYTF. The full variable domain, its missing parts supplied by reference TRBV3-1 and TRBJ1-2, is DTAVSQTPKYLVTQMGNDKSIKCEQNLGHDTMYWYKQDSKKFLKIMFSYNNKELIINETVPNRFSPKSPDKAHLNLHINSLELGDSAVYFCASSPQSNSYGYTFGSGTRLTVV.

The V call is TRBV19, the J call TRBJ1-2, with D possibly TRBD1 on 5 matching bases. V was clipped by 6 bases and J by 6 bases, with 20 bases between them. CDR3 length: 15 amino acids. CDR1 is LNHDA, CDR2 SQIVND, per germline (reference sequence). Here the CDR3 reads CASSPSTAGNNGYTF. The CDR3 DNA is TGTGCCAGTAGCCCCTCGACAGCCGGGAATAATGGCTACACCTTC.

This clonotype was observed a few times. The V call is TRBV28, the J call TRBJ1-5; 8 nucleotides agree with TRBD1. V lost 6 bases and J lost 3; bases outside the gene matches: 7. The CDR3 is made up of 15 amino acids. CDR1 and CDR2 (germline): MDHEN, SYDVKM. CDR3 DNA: TGTGCCAGCAGCCGACAGGACAGGGACAATCAGCCCCAGCATTTT. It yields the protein CASSRQDRDNQPQHF.

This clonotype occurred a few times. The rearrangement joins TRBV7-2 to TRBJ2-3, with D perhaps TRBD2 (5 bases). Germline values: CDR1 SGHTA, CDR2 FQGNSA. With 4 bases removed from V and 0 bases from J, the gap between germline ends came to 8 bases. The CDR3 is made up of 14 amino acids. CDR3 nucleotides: TGTGCCAGCAGCTCTACTAGGAGCACAGATACGCAGTATTTT. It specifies CASSSTRSTDTQYF.

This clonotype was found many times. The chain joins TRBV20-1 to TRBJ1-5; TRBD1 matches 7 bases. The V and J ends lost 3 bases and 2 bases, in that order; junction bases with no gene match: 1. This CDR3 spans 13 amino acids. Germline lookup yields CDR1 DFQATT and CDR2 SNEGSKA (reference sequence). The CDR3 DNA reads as TGCAGTGCTAGCACAGGGGGCAATCAGCCCCAGCATTTT. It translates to CSASTGGNQPQHF.

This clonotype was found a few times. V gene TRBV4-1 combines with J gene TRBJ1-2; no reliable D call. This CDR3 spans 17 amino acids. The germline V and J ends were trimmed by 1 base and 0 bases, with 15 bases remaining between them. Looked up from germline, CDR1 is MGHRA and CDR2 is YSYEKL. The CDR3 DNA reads TGCGCCAGCAGCCAAGTTAGTCCGGCAGACACTAACTATGGCTACACCTTC. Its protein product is CASSQVSPADTNYGYTF.

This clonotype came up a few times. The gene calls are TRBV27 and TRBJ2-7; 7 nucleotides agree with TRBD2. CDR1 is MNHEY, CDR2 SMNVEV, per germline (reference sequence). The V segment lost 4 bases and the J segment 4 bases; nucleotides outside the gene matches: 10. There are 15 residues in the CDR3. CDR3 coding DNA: TGTGCCAGCAGTTCGATGTGGGGGGGAGGGTACGAGCAGTACTTC. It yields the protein CASSSMWGGGYEQYF.

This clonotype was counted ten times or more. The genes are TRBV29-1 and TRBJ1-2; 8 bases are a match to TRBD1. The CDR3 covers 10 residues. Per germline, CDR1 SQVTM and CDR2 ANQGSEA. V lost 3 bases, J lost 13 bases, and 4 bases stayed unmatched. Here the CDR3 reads CSVEAGGLTF. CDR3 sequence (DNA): TGCAGCGTTGAGGCAGGGGGCCTCACCTTC.

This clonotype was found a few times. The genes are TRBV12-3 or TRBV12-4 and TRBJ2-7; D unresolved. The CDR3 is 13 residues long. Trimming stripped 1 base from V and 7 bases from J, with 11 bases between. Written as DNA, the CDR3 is TGTGCCAGCAGTTTAGAGGGTAGAGATGAGCAGTACTTC. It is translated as CASSLEGRDEQYF.

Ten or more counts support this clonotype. CDR3 amino acids: CASSPTASSYNEQFF. For the CDR3, the DNA is TGTGCCAGCAGCCCCACTGCTAGCTCCTACAATGAGCAGTTCTTC. The chain joins TRBV6-1 to TRBJ2-1; the D is unclear. Germline V gives CDR1 MNHNS, CDR2 SASEGT. The CDR3 sequence is 15 residues long. Deletions cut 6 bases from V and 0 bases from J, with 12 bases between.

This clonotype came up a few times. This CDR3 is CASSLGQPATYGYTF. CDR3 in DNA: TGCGCCAGCAGCTTGGGTCAGCCAGCTACTTATGGCTACACCTTC. The chain combines TRBV5-1 with TRBJ1-2; no firm D call. The CDR3 covers 15 residues. V was cut by 0 bases and J by 5 bases, with 14 bases left in between. Germline V gene sequence: CDR1 SGHRS, CDR2 YFSETQ.

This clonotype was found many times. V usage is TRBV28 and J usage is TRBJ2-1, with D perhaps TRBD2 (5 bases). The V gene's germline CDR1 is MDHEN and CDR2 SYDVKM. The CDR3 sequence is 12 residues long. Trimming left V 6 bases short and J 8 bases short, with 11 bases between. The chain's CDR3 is CASSSTRDEQFF. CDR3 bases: TGTGCCAGCAGCTCCACGAGGGATGAGCAGTTCTTC. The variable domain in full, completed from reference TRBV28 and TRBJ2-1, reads DVKVTQSSRYLVKRTGEKVFLECVQDMDHENMFWYRQDPGLGLRLIYFSYDVKMKEKGDIPEGYSVSREKKERFSLILESASTNQTSMYLCASSSTRDEQFFGPGTRLTVL.